This T cell receptor (beta chain) comes out of a study of blood T cell repertoires in COVID-19. Across the study: PBMCs, B-cell-depleted T cells, or T cells provided the cDNA or gDNA that made up the material.

In the original workflow: Reference gene primers were amplified, and this amplification served to estimate nucleated cell counts. Only in-frame clones appear in the TCRdb table, and some are missing; sequencing was by immunoSEQ multiplex PCR. The V and J calls and clone size were taken over from that table, and D and trimming were inferred from the DNA. The sample records about half a million clones, approximately 86% being singletons. Grouping used clinical history reported by participants in a survey and questionnaire. Donors in Cohort 3 counted as recovered after two negative PCRs, clearance, or symptom resolution. V was trimmed by 3 bases and J by 5 bases, leaving 21 bases between them. The CDR3 is 17 residues long. Germline CDR1 and CDR2: KGHDR and SFDVKD.

The sequence derives from a woman in her sixties or seventies who had recovered from COVID-19. Source material: PBMCs or T cells enriched from blood (not recorded which). The gene calls are TRBV24-1 and TRBJ2-5; weak D call: TRBD2 (6 bases). Here the CDR3 DNA reads TGTGCCACCAGTGATCCATCCCGGGACTTAAAAGGGGAGACCCAGTACTTC. It encodes CATSDPSRDLKGETQYF.